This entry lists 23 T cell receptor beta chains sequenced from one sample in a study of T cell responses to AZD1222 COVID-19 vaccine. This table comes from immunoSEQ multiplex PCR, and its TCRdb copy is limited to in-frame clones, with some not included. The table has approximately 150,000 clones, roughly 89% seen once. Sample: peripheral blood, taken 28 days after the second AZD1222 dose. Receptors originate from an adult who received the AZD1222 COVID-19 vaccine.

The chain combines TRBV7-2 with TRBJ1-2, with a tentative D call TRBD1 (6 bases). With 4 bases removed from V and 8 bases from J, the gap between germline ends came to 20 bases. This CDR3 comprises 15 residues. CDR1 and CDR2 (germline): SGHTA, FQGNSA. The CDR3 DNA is TGTGCCAGCAGCTACATGACAGGCGGCGGTGGGGGCTACACCTTC. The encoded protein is CASSYMTGGGGGYTF.

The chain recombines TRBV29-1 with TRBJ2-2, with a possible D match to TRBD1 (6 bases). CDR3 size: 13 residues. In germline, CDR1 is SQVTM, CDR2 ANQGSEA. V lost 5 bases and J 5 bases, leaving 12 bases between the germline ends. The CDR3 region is CSVRPRGTGELFF. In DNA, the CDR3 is TGCAGCGTTCGACCTAGGGGGACCGGGGAGCTGTTTTTT.

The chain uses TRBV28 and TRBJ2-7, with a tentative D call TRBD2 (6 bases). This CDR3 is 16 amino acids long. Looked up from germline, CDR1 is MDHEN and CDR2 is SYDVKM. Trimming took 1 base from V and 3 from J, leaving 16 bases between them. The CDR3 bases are TGTGCCAGCAGTTTATTCGGTACCCTAGCGAACTACGAGCAGTACTTC. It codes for CASSLFGTLANYEQYF.

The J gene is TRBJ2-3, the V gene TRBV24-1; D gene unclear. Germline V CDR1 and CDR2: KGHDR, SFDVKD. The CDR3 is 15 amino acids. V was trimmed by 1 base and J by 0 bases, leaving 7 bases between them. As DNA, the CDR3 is TGTGCCACCAGTGATTTATCGGATAGCACAGATACGCAGTATTTT. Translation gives CATSDLSDSTDTQYF.

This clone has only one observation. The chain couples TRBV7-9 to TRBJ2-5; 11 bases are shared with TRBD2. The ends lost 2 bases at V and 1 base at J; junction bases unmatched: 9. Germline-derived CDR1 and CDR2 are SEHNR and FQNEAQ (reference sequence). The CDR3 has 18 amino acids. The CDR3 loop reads CASSLIQTSGGGQETQYF. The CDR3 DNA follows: TGTGCCAGCAGCTTAATCCAAACTAGCGGGGGTGGCCAAGAGACCCAGTACTTC.

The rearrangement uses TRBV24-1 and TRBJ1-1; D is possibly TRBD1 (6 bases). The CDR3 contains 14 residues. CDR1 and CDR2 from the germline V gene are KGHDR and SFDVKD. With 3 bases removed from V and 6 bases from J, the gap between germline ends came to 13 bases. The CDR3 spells CATSDRWDNAEAFF. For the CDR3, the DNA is TGTGCCACCAGTGATAGGTGGGACAACGCTGAAGCTTTCTTT.

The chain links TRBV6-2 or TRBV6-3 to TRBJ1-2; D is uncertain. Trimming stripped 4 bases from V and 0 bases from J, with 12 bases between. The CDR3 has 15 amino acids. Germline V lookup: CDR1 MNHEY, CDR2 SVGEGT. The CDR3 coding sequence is TGTGCCAGCAGTTCTTTGGACGAAACTAACTATGGCTACACCTTC. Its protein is CASSSLDETNYGYTF.

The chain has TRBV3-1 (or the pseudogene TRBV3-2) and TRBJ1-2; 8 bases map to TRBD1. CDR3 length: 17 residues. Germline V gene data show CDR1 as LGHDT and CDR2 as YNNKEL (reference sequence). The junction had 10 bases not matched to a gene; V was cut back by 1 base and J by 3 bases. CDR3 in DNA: TGTGCCAGCAGCCAAGCTGCCAGGGGGCTGGGGGACTATGGCTACACCTTC. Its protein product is CASSQAARGLGDYGYTF.

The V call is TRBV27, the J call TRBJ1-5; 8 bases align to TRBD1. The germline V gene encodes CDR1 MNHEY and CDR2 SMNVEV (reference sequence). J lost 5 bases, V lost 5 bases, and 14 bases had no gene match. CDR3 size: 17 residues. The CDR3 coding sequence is TGTGCCAGCAGTCCGAGCCACAGGGGGTTAGCATATCAGCCCCAGCATTTT. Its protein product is CASSPSHRGLAYQPQHF.

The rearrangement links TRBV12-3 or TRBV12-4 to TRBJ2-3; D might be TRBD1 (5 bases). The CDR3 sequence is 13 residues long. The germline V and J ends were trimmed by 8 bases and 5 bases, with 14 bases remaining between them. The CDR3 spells CASLNSGQDTQYF. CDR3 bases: TGTGCCAGCCTTAATTCAGGACAAGATACGCAGTATTTT.

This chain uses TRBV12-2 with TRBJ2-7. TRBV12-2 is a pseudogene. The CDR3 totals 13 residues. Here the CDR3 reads CASRRNPPDPGYF. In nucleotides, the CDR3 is TGTGCAAGTCGCCGAAACCCGCCGGACCCGGGGTACTTC.

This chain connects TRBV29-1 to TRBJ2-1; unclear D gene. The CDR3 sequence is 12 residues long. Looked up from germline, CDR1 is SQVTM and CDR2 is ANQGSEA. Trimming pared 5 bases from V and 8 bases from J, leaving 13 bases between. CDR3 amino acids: CSVFPGVDEQFF. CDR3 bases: TGCAGCGTTTTCCCAGGAGTAGATGAGCAGTTCTTC.

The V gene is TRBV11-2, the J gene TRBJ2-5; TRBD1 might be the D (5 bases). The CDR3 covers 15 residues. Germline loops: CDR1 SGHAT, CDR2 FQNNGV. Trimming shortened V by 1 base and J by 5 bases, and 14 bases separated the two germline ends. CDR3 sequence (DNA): TGTGCCAGCAGCTTAGGTCCCAGGGCCAGGGAGACCCAGTACTTC. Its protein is CASSLGPRARETQYF.

The CDR3 DNA is TGTGCCAGCAGTGACCGGGACAGACAAGAGACCCAGTACTTC. Translation: CASSDRDRQETQYF. The chain joins TRBV7-9 to TRBJ2-5, with TRBD1 matching over 7 bases. This CDR3 contains 14 residues. V lost 6 bases and J lost 2; bases outside the gene matches: 6. Germline V gives CDR1 SEHNR, CDR2 FQNEAQ (reference sequence). Full variable domain (missing parts from reference TRBV7-9 and TRBJ2-5): DTGVSQNPRHKITKRGQNVTFRCDPISEHNRLYWYRQTLGQGPEFLTYFQNEAQLEKSRLLSDRFSAERPKGSFSTLEIQRTEQGDSAMYLCASSDRDRQETQYFGPGTRLLVL.

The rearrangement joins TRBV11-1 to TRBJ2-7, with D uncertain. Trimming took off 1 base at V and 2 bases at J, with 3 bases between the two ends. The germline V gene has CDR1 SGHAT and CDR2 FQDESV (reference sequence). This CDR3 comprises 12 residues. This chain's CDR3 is CASSLGTYEQYF. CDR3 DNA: TGTGCCAGCAGCTTAGGCACCTACGAGCAGTACTTC.

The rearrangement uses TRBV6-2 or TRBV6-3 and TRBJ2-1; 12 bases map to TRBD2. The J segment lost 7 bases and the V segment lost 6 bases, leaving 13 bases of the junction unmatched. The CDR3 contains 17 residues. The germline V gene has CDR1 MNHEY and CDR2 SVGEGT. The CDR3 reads CASSLLAGGPKRNEQFF. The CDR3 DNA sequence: TGTGCCAGCAGCCTTCTAGCGGGAGGGCCTAAACGGAATGAGCAGTTCTTC.

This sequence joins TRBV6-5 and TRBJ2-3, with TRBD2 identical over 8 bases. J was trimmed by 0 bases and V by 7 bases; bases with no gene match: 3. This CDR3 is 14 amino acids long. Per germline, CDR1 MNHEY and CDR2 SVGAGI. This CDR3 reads CASTRGGSTDTQYF. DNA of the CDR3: TGTGCCAGCACCCGGGGGGGGAGCACAGATACGCAGTATTTT.

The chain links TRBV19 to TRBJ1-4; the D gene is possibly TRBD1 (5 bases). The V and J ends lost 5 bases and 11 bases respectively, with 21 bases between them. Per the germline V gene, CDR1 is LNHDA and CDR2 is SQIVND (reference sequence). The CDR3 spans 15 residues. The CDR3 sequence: CASSGAQGLPQKLFF. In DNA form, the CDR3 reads TGTGCCAGTAGTGGAGCCCAGGGACTCCCGCAGAAACTGTTTTTT.

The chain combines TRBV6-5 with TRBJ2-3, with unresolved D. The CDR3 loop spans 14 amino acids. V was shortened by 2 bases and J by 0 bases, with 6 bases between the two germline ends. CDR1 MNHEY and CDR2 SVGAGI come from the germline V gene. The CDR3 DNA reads TGTGCCAGCAGTTACAACCCTAGCACAGATACGCAGTATTTT. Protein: CASSYNPSTDTQYF.

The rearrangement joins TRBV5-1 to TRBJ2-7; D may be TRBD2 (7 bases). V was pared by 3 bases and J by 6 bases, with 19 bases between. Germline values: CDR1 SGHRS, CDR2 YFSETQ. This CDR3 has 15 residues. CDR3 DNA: TGCGCCAGCAGCTGGGCTGCAGGGGAGGGTCGCGAGCAGTACTTC. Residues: CASSWAAGEGREQYF.

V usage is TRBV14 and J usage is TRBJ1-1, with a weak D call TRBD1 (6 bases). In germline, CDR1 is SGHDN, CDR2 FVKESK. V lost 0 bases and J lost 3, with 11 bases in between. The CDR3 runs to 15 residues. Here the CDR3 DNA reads TGTGCCAGCAGCCAAGAACTCCCAGGGGACACTGAAGCTTTCTTT. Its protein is CASSQELPGDTEAFF.

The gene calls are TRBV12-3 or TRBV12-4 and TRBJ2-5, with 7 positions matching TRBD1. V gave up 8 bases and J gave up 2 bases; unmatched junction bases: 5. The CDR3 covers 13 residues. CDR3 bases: TGTGCCAGCGGACCCAGGGGGCAAGAGACCCAGTACTTC. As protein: CASGPRGQETQYF.

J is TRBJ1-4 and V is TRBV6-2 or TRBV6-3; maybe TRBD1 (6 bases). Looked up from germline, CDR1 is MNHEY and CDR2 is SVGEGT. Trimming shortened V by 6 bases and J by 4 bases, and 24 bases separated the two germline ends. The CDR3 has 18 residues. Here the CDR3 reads CASSSGQLPPDYNEKLFF. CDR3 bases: TGTGCCAGCAGCTCTGGACAGCTACCGCCAGACTATAATGAAAAACTGTTTTTT.